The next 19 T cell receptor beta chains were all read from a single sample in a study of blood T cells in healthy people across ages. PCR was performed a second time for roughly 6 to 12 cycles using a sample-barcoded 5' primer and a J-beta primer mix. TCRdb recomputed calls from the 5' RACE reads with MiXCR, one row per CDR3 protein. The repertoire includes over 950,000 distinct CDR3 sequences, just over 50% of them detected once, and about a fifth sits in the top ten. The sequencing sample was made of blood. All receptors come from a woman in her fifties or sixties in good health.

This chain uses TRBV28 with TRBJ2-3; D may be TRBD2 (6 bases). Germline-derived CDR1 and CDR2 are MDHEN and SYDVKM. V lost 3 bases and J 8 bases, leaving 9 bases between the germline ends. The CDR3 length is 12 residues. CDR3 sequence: CASSFYGSTQYF. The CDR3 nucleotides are TGTGCCAGCAGTTTCTACGGGAGTACGCAGTATTTT.

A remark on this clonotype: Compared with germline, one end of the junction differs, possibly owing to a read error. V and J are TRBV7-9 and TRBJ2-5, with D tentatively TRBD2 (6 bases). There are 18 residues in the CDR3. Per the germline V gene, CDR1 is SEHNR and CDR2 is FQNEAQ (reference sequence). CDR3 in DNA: TGTGCCAGCAGCCTAGCGCTAGTCCGGGATCGCTATAAAGAGACCCAGTACTTC. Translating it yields CASSLALVRDRYKETQYF.

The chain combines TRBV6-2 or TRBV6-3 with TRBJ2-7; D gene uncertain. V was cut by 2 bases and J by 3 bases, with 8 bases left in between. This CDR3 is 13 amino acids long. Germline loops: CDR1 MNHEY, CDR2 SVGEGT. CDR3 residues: CASSYGQNYEQYF. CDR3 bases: TGTGCCAGCAGTTACGGGCAGAACTACGAGCAGTACTTC.

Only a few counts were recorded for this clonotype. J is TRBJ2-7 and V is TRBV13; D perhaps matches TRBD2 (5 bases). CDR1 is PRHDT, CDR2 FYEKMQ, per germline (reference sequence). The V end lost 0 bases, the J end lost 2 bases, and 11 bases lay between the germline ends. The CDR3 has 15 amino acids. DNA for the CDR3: TGTGCCAGCAGCTTAGGCGCGGGTCGCGCCTACGAGCAGTACTTC. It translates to CASSLGAGRAYEQYF.

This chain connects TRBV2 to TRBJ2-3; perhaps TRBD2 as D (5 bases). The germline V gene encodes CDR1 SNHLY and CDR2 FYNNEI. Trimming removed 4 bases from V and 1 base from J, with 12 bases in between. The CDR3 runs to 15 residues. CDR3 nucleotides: TGTGCCAGCAGTGTGTCGGGGTGGGGCACAGATACGCAGTATTTT. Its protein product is CASSVSGWGTDTQYF.

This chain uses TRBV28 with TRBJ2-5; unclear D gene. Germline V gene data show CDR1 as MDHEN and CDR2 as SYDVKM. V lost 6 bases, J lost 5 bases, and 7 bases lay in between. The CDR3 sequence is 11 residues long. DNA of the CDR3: TGTGCCAGCAGAAACTGGGAGACCCAGTACTTC. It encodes CASRNWETQYF.

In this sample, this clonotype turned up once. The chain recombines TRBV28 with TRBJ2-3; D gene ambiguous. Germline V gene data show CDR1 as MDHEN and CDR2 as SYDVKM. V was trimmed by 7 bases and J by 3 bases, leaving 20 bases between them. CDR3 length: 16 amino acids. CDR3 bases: TGTGCCAGCACCACCGTGGCGGAGATCGGGACAGATACGCAGTATTTT. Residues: CASTTVAEIGTDTQYF.

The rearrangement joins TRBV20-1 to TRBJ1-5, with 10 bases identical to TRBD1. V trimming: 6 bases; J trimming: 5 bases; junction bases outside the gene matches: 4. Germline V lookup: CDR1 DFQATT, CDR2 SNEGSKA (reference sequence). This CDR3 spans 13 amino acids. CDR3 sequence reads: CSAVDRGDQPQHF. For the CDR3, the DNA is TGCAGTGCCGTGGACAGGGGGGATCAGCCCCAGCATTTT.

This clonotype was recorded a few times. CDR3 protein: CASSQEVRGSSYNEQFF. The CDR3 nucleotides are TGCGCCAGCAGCCAAGAGGTGAGGGGGAGCTCCTACAATGAGCAGTTCTTC. The chain links TRBV4-1 to TRBJ2-1; weak D call: TRBD1 (6 bases). V dropped 0 bases and J dropped 0 bases, with 12 bases sitting between them. The CDR3 is 17 amino acids. From germline, CDR1 is MGHRA and CDR2 YSYEKL.

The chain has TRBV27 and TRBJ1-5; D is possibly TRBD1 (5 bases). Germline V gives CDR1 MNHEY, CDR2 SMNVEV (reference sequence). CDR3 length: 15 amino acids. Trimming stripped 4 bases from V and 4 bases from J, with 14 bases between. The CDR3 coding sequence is TGTGCCAGCAGTTGGGGGTCTGGGGGAAATCAGCCCCAGCATTTT. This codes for CASSWGSGGNQPQHF.

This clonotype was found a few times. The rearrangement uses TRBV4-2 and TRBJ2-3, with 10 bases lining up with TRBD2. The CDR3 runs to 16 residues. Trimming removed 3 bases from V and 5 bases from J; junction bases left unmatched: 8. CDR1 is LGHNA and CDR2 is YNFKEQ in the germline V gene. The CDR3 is CASSQPLAGVLDTQYF. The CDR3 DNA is TGTGCCAGCAGCCAGCCGCTAGCGGGAGTATTAGATACGCAGTATTTT.

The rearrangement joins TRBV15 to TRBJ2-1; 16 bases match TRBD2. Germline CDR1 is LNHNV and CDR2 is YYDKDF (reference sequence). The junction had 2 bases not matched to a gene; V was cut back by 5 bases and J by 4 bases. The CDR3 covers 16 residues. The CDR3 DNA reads TGTGCCACCAGCGAGGGACTAGCGGGAGGGTACAATGAGCAGTTCTTC. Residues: CATSEGLAGGYNEQFF. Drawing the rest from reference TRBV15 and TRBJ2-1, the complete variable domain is DAMVIQNPRYQVTQFGKPVTLSCSQTLNHNVMYWYQQKSSQAPKLLFHYYDKDFNNEADTPDNFQSRRPNTSFCFLDIRSPGLGDTAMYLCATSEGLAGGYNEQFFGPGTRLTVL.

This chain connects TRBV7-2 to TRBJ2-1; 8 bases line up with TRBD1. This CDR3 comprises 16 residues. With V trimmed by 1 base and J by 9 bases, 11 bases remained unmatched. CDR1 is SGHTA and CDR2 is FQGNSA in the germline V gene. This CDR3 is CASSLDVWTGLSEQFF. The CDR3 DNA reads TGTGCCAGCAGCTTAGATGTCTGGACAGGGCTATCTGAGCAGTTCTTC.

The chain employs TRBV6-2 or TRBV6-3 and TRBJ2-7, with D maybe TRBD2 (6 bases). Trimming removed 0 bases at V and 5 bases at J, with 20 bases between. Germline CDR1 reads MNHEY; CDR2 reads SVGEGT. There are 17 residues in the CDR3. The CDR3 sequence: CASSYSKEGSASDEQYF. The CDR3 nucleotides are TGTGCCAGCAGTTACTCGAAGGAGGGGTCTGCGTCCGACGAGCAGTACTTC.

CDR3 sequence (DNA): TGTGCCAGCAGTGTCGGGACTAGGGCCGGGGCCAACGTCCTGACTTTC. Its protein product is CASSVGTRAGANVLTF. The chain employs TRBV2 and TRBJ2-6, with 8 bases that match TRBD2. This CDR3 contains 16 residues. CDR1 is SNHLY and CDR2 is FYNNEI in the germline V gene. V lost 4 bases and J lost 4; bases outside the gene matches: 6. Full variable domain (rest looked up from reference TRBV2 and TRBJ2-6): EPEVTQTPSHQVTQMGQEVILRCVPISNHLYFYWYRQILGQKVEFLVSFYNNEISEKSEIFDDQFSVERPDGSNFTLKIRSTKLEDSAMYFCASSVGTRAGANVLTFGAGSRLTVL.

The CDR3 reads CSASGTAPYEQYF. DNA of the CDR3: TGCAGTGCTTCCGGGACAGCGCCCTACGAGCAGTACTTC. This rearrangement joins TRBV20-1 to TRBJ2-7; 7 nucleotides agree with TRBD1. Germline assignment: CDR1 DFQATT and CDR2 SNEGSKA (reference sequence). The CDR3 extends over 13 amino acids. The V and J ends lost 5 bases and 2 bases, in that order; junction bases with no gene match: 6.

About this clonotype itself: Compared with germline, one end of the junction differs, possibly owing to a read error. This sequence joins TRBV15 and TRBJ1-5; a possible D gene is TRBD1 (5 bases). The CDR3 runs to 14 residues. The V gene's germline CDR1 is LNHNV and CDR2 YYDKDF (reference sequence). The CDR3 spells CATSGEGRRQPQHF. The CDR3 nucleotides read TGTGCCACCAGCGGAGAGGGGCGACGTCAGCCCCAGCATTTT.

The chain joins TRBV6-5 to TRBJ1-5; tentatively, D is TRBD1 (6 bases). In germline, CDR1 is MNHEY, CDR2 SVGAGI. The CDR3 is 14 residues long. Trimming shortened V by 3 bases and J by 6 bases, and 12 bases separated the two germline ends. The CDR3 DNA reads TGTGCCAGCAGTTATAGGCAGGGGAGTCAGCCCCAGCATTTT. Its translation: CASSYRQGSQPQHF.

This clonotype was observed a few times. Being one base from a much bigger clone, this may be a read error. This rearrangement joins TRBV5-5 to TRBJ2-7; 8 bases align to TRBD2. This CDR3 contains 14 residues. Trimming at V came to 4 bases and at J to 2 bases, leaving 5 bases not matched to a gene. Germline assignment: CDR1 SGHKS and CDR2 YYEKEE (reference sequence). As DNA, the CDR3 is TGTGCCAGCAGCGTTACTAGCGGTGCCTACGAGCAGTACTTC. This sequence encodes CASSVTSGAYEQYF.